This T cell receptor (beta chain) was identified during a study of tumor and adjacent non-tumor tissue in lung cancer. About the research overall: There were some 11 adenocarcinoma, a couple of squamous cell carcinoma and 1 small cell lung cancer cases.

Three rounds of nested PCR, following a modified ARM-PCR protocol, produced the TCRbeta library. TCRdb redid the calling of the multiplex PCR reads with MiXCR, one entry per CDR3 protein. The repertoire holds 95,000 to 150,000 distinct CDR3 sequences, with 55% to 75% as singletons. The V gene's germline CDR1 is MNHNY and CDR2 SVGAGI (reference sequence). The CDR3 is 18 amino acids. The ends lost 0 bases at V and 0 bases at J; junction bases unmatched: 4. Ten or more counts support this clonotype. This sample's RNA came from whole unsorted tissue. The specimen was lung tumor tissue. The sequence derives from a man aged 25-45 years with non-small cell lung cancer. The V and J genes are TRBV6-6 and TRBJ2-2, with TRBD2 matching over 10 bases. The CDR3: CASSYSKGLATNTGELFF. The CDR3 nucleotides are TGTGCCAGCAGTTACTCGAAGGGACTAGCGACGAACACCGGGGAGCTGTTTTTT.